This T cell receptor beta chain was identified during a study of a mutant IDH1 vaccine in newly diagnosed glioma. Repertoires were generated with immunoSEQ multiplex PCR, while TCRdb's copy carries only in-frame clones and drops some. The sample gives tens of thousands of clones, 80% of which show up once; approximately 6.1% is in the top ten. The time point was: week 11, during vaccination. The vaccine gave 300 ug of a 20-mer mutant IDH1 peptide subcutaneously per dose. Remarks on this clone: What it recognizes is unknown.

V was cut by 3 bases and J by 0 bases, with 12 bases left in between. In germline, CDR1 is LNHDA, CDR2 SQIVND (reference sequence). This CDR3 region has 16 residues. Sample: PBMCs, taken from a glioma patient whose treatment included an IDH1 peptide vaccine. The receptor was isolated from a man aged 45-60 years with glioma. This rearrangement joins TRBV19 to TRBJ2-1; D ambiguous. Here the CDR3 DNA reads TGTGCCAGTAGTATGTCGAGCGCTAGCTCCTACAATGAGCAGTTCTTC. As protein: CASSMSSASSYNEQFF.